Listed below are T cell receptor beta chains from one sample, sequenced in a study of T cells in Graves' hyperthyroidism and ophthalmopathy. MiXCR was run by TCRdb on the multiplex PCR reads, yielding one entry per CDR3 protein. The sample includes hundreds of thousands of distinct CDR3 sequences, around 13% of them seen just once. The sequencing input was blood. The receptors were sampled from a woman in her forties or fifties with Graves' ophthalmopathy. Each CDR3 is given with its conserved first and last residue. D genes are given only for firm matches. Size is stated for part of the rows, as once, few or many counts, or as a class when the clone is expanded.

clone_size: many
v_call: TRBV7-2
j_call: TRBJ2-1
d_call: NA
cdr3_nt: TGTGCCAGCAGCTACGATGGTAGGGGGCAGTTCTTC
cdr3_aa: CASSYDGRGQFF

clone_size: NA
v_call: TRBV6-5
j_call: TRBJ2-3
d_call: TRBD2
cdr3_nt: TGTGCCAGCAGTTACTTTCGAGCGGGAGGGCAGGGAGATACGCAGTATTTT
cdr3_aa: CASSYFRAGGQGDTQYF

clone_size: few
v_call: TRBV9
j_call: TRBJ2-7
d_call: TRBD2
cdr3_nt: TGTGCCAGCAGCGCCCTGGGACTAGCGGGAGGAAACTACGAGCAGTACTTC
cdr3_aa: CASSALGLAGGNYEQYF

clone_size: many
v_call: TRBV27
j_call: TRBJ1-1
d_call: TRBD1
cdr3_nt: TGTGCCAGCAGGTCTTACAGGGGGCTCACTGAAGCTTTCTTT
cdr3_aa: CASRSYRGLTEAFF

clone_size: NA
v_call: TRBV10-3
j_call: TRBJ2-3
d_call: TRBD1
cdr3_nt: TGTGCCATCAGTTATGGGGACAGGGATACAGATACGCAGTATTTT
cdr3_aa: CAISYGDRDTDTQYF

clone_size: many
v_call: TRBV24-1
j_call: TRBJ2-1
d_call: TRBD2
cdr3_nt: TGTGCCACCAGTGACCGCGGACTAGCGGGAGGGCAGTTCTTC
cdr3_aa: CATSDRGLAGGQFF

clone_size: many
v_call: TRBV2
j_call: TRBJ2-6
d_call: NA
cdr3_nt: TGTGCCAGCAGGTCAGGGACTGGGGCCAACGTCCTGACTTTC
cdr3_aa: CASRSGTGANVLTF

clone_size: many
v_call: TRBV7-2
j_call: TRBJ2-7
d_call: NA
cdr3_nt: TGTGCCAGCACCCGACGGGTAGTGGGGGGTACCTCCTACGAGCAGTACTTC
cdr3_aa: CASTRRVVGGTSYEQYF

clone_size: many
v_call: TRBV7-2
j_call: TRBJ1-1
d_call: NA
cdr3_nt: TGTGCCAGCAGCTTAGATTCGTTCGGACGCATCGGGGGGAACACTGAAGCTTTCTTT
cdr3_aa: CASSLDSFGRIGGNTEAFF

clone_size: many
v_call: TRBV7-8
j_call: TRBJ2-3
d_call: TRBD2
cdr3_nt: TGTGCCAGCAGGGAGGCCCTAGCGGGCAACACAGATACGCAGTATTTT
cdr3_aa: CASREALAGNTDTQYF

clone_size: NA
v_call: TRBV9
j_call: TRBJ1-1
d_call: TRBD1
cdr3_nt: TGTGCCAGCAGCGGGGGGCGACAGGGCGACACTGAAGCTTTCTTT
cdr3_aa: CASSGGRQGDTEAFF

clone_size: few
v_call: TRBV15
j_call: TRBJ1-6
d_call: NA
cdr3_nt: TGTGCCACCAGCAGAGATCACAGTCTCTCGACGGGATCACCCCTCCACTTT
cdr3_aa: CATSRDHSLSTGSPLHF

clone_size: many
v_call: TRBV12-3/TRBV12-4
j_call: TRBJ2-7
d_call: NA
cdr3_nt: TGTGCCAGCAGTTTTTTAGGTGAGCAGTACTTC
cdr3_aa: CASSFLGEQYF

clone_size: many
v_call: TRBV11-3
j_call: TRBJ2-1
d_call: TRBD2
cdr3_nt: TGTGCCAGCAGCGCTAGCGGGAGAAATGAGCAGTTCTTC
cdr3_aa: CASSASGRNEQFF

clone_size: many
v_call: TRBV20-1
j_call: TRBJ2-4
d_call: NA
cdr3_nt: TGCAGTGCCCAAGGGGGAGGCAAAAACATTCAGTACTTC
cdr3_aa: CSAQGGGKNIQYF

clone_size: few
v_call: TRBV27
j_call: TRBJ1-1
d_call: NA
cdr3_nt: TGTGCCAGCAGTTTACAGGAGAACACTGAAGCTTCCTTT
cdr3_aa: CASSLQENTEASF

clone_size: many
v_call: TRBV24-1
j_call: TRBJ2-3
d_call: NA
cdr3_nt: TGTGCCACCAGTAGAGCTAGCCCTCCCGGGGATACGCAGTATTTT
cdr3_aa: CATSRASPPGDTQYF

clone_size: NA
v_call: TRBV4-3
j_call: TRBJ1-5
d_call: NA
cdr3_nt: TGCGCCAGCAGCCAAGTTCTAAACTCCTTGGGCAATCAGCCCCAGCATTTT
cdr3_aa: CASSQVLNSLGNQPQHF

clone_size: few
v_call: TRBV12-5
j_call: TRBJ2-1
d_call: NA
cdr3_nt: TGTGCTAGTGGTTTGGGACAGCTCTCCTACAATGAGCAGTTCTTC
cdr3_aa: CASGLGQLSYNEQFF

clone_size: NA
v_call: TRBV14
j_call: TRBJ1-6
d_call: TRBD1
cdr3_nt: TGTGCCAGCAGCCAAGCTACAGGGGATTCACCCCTCCACTTT
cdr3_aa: CASSQATGDSPLHF

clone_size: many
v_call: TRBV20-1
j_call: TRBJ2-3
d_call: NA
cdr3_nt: TGCAAAGGAACAGATACGCAGTATTTT
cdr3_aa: CKGTDTQYF

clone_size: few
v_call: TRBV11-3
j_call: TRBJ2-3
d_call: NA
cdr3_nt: TGTGCCAGCAGCTTTGGAAACTCGGGCGAAGGCCCCTTATATACGCAGTATTTT
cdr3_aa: CASSFGNSGEGPLYTQYF

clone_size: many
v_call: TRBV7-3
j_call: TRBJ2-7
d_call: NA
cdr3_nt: TGTGCCAGCAGCCCCGGGGGTCCCGAGCAGTACTTC
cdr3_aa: CASSPGGPEQYF

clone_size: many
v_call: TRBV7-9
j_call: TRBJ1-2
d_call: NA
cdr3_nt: TGTGCCAGCAGTCATTCGGACAGCGAGTTGGATGGCTACACCTTC
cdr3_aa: CASSHSDSELDGYTF

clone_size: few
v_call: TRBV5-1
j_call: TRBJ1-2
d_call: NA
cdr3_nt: TGCGCCAGCAGCTTGGGATCAGGGGTCGGCTACACCTTC
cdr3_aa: CASSLGSGVGYTF

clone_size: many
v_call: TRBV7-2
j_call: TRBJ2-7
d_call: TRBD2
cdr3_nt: TGTGCCAGCAGCTCACAGGTCGGACTAGACTACGAGCAGTACTTC
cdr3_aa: CASSSQVGLDYEQYF

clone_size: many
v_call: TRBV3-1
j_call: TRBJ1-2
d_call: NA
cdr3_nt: TGTGCCAGCAGCCGAATGGCCTCAACTTCCTATGGCTACACCTTC
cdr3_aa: CASSRMASTSYGYTF

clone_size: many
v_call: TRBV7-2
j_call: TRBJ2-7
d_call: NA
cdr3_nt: TGTGCCAGCAGCTTCCGGGACGGTAAACCCTACGAGCAGTACTTC
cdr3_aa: CASSFRDGKPYEQYF

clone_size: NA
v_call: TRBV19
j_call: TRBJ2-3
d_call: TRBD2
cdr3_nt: TGTGCCAGTAGACCCATGGGGGGACCGGGAGGTACGCAGTATTTT
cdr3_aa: CASRPMGGPGGTQYF

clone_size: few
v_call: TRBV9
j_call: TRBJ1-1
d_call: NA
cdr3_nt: TGTGCCAGTACGGGGGACACGAACACTGAAGCTTTCTTT
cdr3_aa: CASTGDTNTEAFF

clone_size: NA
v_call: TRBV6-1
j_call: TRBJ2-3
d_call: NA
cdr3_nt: TGTGCCAGCAGTGACTACGAGGGCCCAGGGGCAGATACGCAGTATTTT
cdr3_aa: CASSDYEGPGADTQYF

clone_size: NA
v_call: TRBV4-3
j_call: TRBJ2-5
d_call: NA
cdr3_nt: TGCGCCAGCAGCCAAGATGGGGGGAGAGGAGAGACCCAGTACTTC
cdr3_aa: CASSQDGGRGETQYF

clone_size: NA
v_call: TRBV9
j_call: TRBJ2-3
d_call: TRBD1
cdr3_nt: TGTGCCAGCAGCGTAAGGGGGACAGGGTTTGGCGGGACGCCTCGTCGTTCTAGCACAGATACGCAGTATTTT
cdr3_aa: CASSVRGTGFGGTPRRSSTDTQYF

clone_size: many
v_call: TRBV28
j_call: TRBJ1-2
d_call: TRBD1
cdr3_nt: TGTGCCAGCAGTCCCCCCGACAGGGGTAACTATGGCTACACCTTC
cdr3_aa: CASSPPDRGNYGYTF

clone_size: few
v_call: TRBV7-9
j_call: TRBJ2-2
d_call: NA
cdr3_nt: TGTGCCAGCAGCTTAGCGCAACAACTGAACACCGGGGAGCTGCTTTTT
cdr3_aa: CASSLAQQLNTGELLF

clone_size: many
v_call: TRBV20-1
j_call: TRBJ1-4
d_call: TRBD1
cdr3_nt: TGCAGTGCTTTTGGGACAGGGGGTGAAAAACTGTTTTTT
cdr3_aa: CSAFGTGGEKLFF

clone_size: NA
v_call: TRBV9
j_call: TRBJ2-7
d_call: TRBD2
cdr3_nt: TGTGCCAGCAGCGCTAGCGGGAGGGGGTACGAGCAGTACTTC
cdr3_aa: CASSASGRGYEQYF

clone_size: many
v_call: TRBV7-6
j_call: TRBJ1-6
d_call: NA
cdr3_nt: TGTGCCAGCAGCTCCAAACAGGGACTGGGTTCACCCCTCCACTTT
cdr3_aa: CASSSKQGLGSPLHF

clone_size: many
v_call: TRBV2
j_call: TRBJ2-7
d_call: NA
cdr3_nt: TGTGCCAGCAGTCCCCAGCTGCGGTCCTACGAGCAGTACTTC
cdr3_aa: CASSPQLRSYEQYF

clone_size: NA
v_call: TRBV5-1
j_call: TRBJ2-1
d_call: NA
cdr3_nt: TGCGCCAGCAGCATGGCCCGCGGGTACAATGAGCAGTTCTTC
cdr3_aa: CASSMARGYNEQFF

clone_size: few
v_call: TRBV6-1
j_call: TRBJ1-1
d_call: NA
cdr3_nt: TGTGCCAGCAGTGAAAACGGGGGGGGGAACACTGAAGCTTTCTTT
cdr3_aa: CASSENGGGNTEAFF

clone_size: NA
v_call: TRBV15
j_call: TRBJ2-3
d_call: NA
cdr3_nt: TGTGCCACCAGCAGAGATTTTTTTCGGGAGCACGCAGATACGCAGTATTTT
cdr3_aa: CATSRDFFREHADTQYF

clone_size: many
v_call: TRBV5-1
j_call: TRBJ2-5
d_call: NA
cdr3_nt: TGCGCCAGCAGCTTGGGGACAGCCATCCAAGAGACCCAGTACTTC
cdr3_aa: CASSLGTAIQETQYF

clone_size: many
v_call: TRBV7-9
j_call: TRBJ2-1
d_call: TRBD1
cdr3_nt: TGTGCCAGCAGCTTAATGGACAGGGGGATGGGTGAGCAGTTCTTC
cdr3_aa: CASSLMDRGMGEQFF

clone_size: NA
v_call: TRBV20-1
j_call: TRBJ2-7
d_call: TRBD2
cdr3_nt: TGCAGTGCTAGAGATTTAGGACTAGCGGGGGTATCCGAGCAGTACTTC
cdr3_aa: CSARDLGLAGVSEQYF

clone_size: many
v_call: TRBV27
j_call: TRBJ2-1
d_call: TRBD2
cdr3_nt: TGTGCCAGCAGCCCCCCGGGACTAGGGCCCCACAATGAGCAGTTCTTC
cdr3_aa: CASSPPGLGPHNEQFF

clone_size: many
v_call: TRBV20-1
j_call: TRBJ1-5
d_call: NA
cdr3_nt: TGCAGTGCTAGAGATCCGGTAGGGAATAGCAATCAGCCCCAGCATTTT
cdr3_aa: CSARDPVGNSNQPQHF

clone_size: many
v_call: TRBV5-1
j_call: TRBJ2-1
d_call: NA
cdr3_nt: TGCGCCAGCAGCCCGCCTATTCGACAGTCCTCCTACAATGAGCAGTTCTTC
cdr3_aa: CASSPPIRQSSYNEQFF

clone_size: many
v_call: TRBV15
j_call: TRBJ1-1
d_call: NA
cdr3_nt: TGTGCCACCAGCAGAGACTCGGCCATACGACTGAACACTGAAGCTTTCTTT
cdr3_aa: CATSRDSAIRLNTEAFF

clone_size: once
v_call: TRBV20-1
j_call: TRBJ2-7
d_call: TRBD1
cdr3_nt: TGCAGTGCTAGCGGGGGACAGGGAAACTCCTACGAGCAGTACTTC
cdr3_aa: CSASGGQGNSYEQYF